The next 25 T cell receptor beta chains were all read from a single sample in a study of T cell clonotyping in hematopoietic cell transplantation. The repertoire was sequenced with immunoSEQ multiplex PCR; TCRdb's copy has only in-frame clones and lacks some. The repertoire consists of fewer than 2,000 clones, with roughly 93% occurring once and the leading ten covering about 11%. This sample comprised peripheral blood mononuclear cells, obtained 30 days after allogeneic stem cell transplant. Receptors were obtained from a female patient between 50 and 60 years old who had an allogeneic stem cell transplant from a related donor, so the T cells may come from the graft donor. Some clones in this sample may be carry-over from other donors' samples.

The rearrangement joins TRBV7-2 to TRBJ2-7; maybe TRBD1 (8 bases). The ends were cut back, 5 bases at V and 5 bases at J, with 19 bases in the middle. Per the germline V gene, CDR1 is SGHTA and CDR2 is FQGNSA. The CDR3 is made up of 15 amino acids. CDR3 residues: CASSQGATSPHEQYF. CDR3 DNA: TGTGCCAGCAGCCAGGGGGCGACTAGCCCCCACGAGCAGTACTTC.

This chain links TRBV29-1 with TRBJ1-1; D gene unclear. Germline V CDR1 and CDR2: SQVTM, ANQGSEA. There are 12 residues in the CDR3. V dropped 5 bases and J dropped 4 bases, with 11 bases sitting between them. CDR3 region: CSVRVRGTEAFF. DNA of the CDR3: TGCAGCGTTAGGGTGCGGGGCACTGAAGCTTTCTTT.

The chain joins TRBV9 to TRBJ2-7; D tentatively reads TRBD1 or TRBD2 (5 bases each). This CDR3 comprises 15 residues. V lost 4 bases and J 0 bases, leaving 14 bases between the germline ends. Germline-derived CDR1 and CDR2 are SGDLS and YYNGEE. This CDR3 reads CASSSGPSSSYEQYF. CDR3 DNA sequence: TGTGCCAGCAGCTCGGGACCCTCAAGCTCCTACGAGCAGTACTTC. The full variable domain, with the rest looked up from reference TRBV9 and TRBJ2-7, is DSGVTQTPKHLITATGQRVTLRCSPRSGDLSVYWYQQSLDQGLQFLIQYYNGEERAKGNILERFSAQQFPDLHSELNLSSLELGDSALYFCASSSGPSSSYEQYFGPGTRLTVT.

V and J are TRBV5-8 and TRBJ2-2, with 7 bases lining up with TRBD2. Trimming cost V 0 bases and J 1 base; bases outside gene matches: 6. There are 17 residues in the CDR3. Germline assignment: CDR1 SGHTS and CDR2 YDEGEE. CDR3 sequence reads: CASSLVHVAGNTGELFF. CDR3 coding DNA: TGTGCCAGCAGCTTGGTCCATGTAGCGGGGAACACCGGGGAGCTGTTTTTT. The full variable domain, rest sourced from reference TRBV5-8 and TRBJ2-2, is EAGVTQSPTHLIKTRGQQATLRCSPISGHTSVYWYQQALGLGLQFLLWYDEGEERNRGNFPPRFSGRQFPNYSSELNVNALELEDSALYLCASSLVHVAGNTGELFFGEGSRLTVL.

Turning to this clone: One junction end does not reproduce the germline sequence, and a read error may be involved. The chain joins TRBV4-1 to TRBJ1-5; D is unclear. There are 15 residues in the CDR3. Germline CDR1 is MGHRA and CDR2 is YSYEKL. The CDR3 loop is CASSQVTRANQPQHF. The CDR3 DNA sequence: TGCGCCAGTAGCCAAGTAACCCGGGCCAATCAGCCCCAGCATTTT.

The chain has TRBV5-1 and TRBJ2-1, with D perhaps TRBD2 (7 bases). V dropped 3 bases and J dropped 6 bases, with 31 bases sitting between them. This CDR3 has 20 residues. Per the germline V gene, CDR1 is SGHRS and CDR2 is YFSETQ. The CDR3 loop reads CASSSSGGFSPGGLRNEQFF. The CDR3 DNA reads TGCGCCAGCAGCTCCTCCGGGGGGTTCTCCCCGGGGGGCCTACGCAATGAGCAGTTCTTC.

The V gene is TRBV30, the J gene TRBJ1-3, with D tentatively TRBD1 (6 bases). Germline assignment: CDR1 GTSNPN and CDR2 SVGIG (reference sequence). The V end was cut by 0 bases, the J end by 10 bases, with 19 bases between. The CDR3 extends over 15 amino acids. CDR3: CAWSVQGHPKGTIYF. CDR3 in DNA: TGTGCCTGGAGTGTACAGGGACACCCTAAGGGTACCATATATTTT. Variable domain in full (rest from reference TRBV30 and TRBJ1-3): SQTIHQWPATLVQPVGSPLSLECTVEGTSNPNLYWYRQAAGRGLQLLFYSVGIGQISSEVPQNLSASRPQDRQFILSSKKLLLSDSGFYLCAWSVQGHPKGTIYFGEGSWLTVV.

The rearrangement uses TRBV27 and TRBJ1-1, with unresolved D. This CDR3 has 13 residues. Germline CDR1 reads MNHEY; CDR2 reads SMNVEV (reference sequence). The ends were cut back, 3 bases at V and 1 base at J, with 6 bases in the middle. This chain's CDR3 is CASSFRRNTEAFF. CDR3 coding DNA: TGTGCCAGCAGTTTCCGACGGAACACTGAAGCTTTCTTT.

The chain uses TRBV5-6 and TRBJ2-7, with 12 bases aligning to TRBD2. With 3 bases clipped from V and 10 bases from J, the junction kept 5 bases outside the gene matches. CDR3 size: 13 residues. The V gene's germline CDR1 is SGHDT and CDR2 YYEEEE. The CDR3 DNA is TGTGCCAGCAGCTCTTGGACTAGCGGGGAACAGTACTTC. Amino acid sequence: CASSSWTSGEQYF.

The chain employs TRBV5-1 and TRBJ2-6; D ambiguous. V dropped 0 bases and J dropped 0 bases, with 7 bases sitting between them. This CDR3 contains 16 residues. CDR1 is SGHRS and CDR2 is YFSETQ in the germline V gene. CDR3 bases: TGCGCCAGCAGCTTGGCCCCCAACTCTGGGGCCAACGTCCTGACTTTC. This translates into CASSLAPNSGANVLTF. Filled out from reference TRBV5-1 and TRBJ2-6, the complete variable domain reads KAGVTQTPRYLIKTRGQQVTLSCSPISGHRSVSWYQQTPGQGLQFLFEYFSETQRNKGNFPGRFSGRQFSNSRSEMNVSTLELGDSALYLCASSLAPNSGANVLTFGAGSRLTVL.

The rearrangement links TRBV28 to TRBJ2-7, with TRBD1 identical over 9 bases. The length of the CDR3 is 17 residues. The ends lost 4 bases at V and 2 bases at J; junction bases unmatched: 12. Germline-derived CDR1 and CDR2 are MDHEN and SYDVKM. The CDR3, as DNA: TGTGCCAGCAGTTCATACGACAGGGGGACCCAACCCTACGAGCAGTACTTC. It encodes CASSSYDRGTQPYEQYF.

The chain links TRBV30 to TRBJ1-2; 7 bases map to TRBD1. After removal of 3 bases from V and 3 bases from J, the junction contained 7 bases not matched to a gene. The CDR3 has 14 amino acids. The germline gives CDR1 GTSNPN, CDR2 SVGIG (reference sequence). The CDR3 region is CAWRGQVYDYGYTF. The CDR3 nucleotides are TGTGCCTGGAGAGGACAGGTTTATGACTATGGCTACACCTTC.

The chain joins TRBV30 to TRBJ1-1; maybe TRBD1 (6 bases). Germline CDR1 and CDR2: GTSNPN and SVGIG (reference sequence). CDR3 length: 15 residues. V lost 3 bases to trimming and J lost 6 bases, with 20 bases between them. The CDR3 spells CAWRAGTNSFAEAFF. The CDR3 DNA reads TGTGCCTGGAGGGCCGGGACAAATAGTTTCGCTGAAGCTTTCTTT.

V and J are TRBV2 and TRBJ2-1, with 13 positions matching TRBD2. V lost 6 bases to trimming and J lost 8 bases; unmatched junction nucleotides: 4. This CDR3 is built from 14 residues. From germline, CDR1 is SNHLY and CDR2 FYNNEI. Written as DNA, the CDR3 is TGTGCCAGCAGGATGACTAGCGGGGGGTATGAGCAGTTCTTC. Translating it yields CASRMTSGGYEQFF.

This clone was counted once. This chain joins TRBV5-6 and TRBJ2-3; the D is unclear. Between the trimmed V and J ends, which lost 2 bases and 0 bases, there was a span of 13 bases. Per germline, CDR1 SGHDT and CDR2 YYEEEE. There are 16 residues in the CDR3. The CDR3 loop is CASSLLGVGSTDTQYF. CDR3 nucleotides: TGTGCCAGCAGCTTATTAGGTGTCGGCAGCACAGATACGCAGTATTTT.

This clone occurred a few times. V gene TRBV18 combines with J gene TRBJ1-2, with D perhaps matching TRBD1 (6 bases). The CDR3 spans 14 residues. V was clipped by 3 bases and J by 4 bases, with 12 bases between them. CDR1 and CDR2 (germline): KGHSH, LQKENI. DNA for the CDR3: TGTGCCAGCTCACCCCGGACAGAAAGCTATGGCTACACCTTC. Its protein product is CASSPRTESYGYTF.

The chain is built from TRBV5-1 and TRBJ1-6; the D gene is possibly TRBD1 (5 bases). V lost 0 bases to trimming and J lost 0 bases, with 13 bases between them. Germline loops: CDR1 SGHRS, CDR2 YFSETQ. The CDR3 consists of 18 residues. The CDR3 coding sequence is TGCGCCAGCAGCTTGGCCGGGGCAGGGAGCTCCTATAATTCACCCCTCCACTTT. Its protein product is CASSLAGAGSSYNSPLHF.

The chain recombines TRBV7-3 with TRBJ1-5; D is uncertain. The CDR3 has 13 residues. V was clipped by 8 bases and J by 2 bases, with 10 bases between them. Per the germline V gene, CDR1 is SGHTA and CDR2 is FQGTGA. CDR3: CASAPSRNQPQHF. The CDR3 nucleotides read TGTGCCAGCGCCCCCTCGCGCAATCAGCCCCAGCATTTT.

The gene calls are TRBV19 and TRBJ2-6; D is ambiguous. The germline gives CDR1 LNHDA, CDR2 SQIVND (reference sequence). V shed 7 bases and J shed 4 bases, with 14 bases lying between them. The CDR3 sequence is 15 residues long. The CDR3 DNA is TGTGCCAGTAACTGGGGTACAGCAGGGGCCAACGTCCTGACTTTC. Protein sequence: CASNWGTAGANVLTF.

The chain joins TRBV10-3 to TRBJ1-2; D remains ambiguous. This CDR3 spans 12 amino acids. The V gene lost 6 bases and the J gene lost 4 bases, with 9 bases spanning the gap. The germline gives CDR1 ENHRY, CDR2 SYGVKD. The CDR3 sequence is CAISLAGYGYTF. In nucleotides, the CDR3 is TGTGCCATCAGCCTCGCGGGCTATGGCTACACCTTC.

The CDR3 sequence: CASSQNRIAGVMTGELFF. In DNA form, the CDR3 reads TGTGCCAGCAGCCAGAATAGAATAGCGGGGGTGATGACCGGGGAGCTGTTTTTT. The chain joins TRBV28 to TRBJ2-2, with 9 bases identical to TRBD2. The junction had 16 bases not matched to a gene; V was cut back by 6 bases and J by 5 bases. The germline V gene has CDR1 MDHEN and CDR2 SYDVKM. The CDR3 is 18 amino acids.

This chain links TRBV14 with TRBJ2-1, with 7 bases matching TRBD2. Germline CDR1 reads SGHDN; CDR2 reads FVKESK. This CDR3 is 15 amino acids long. The V and J ends lost 0 bases and 4 bases, in that order; junction bases with no gene match: 3. CDR3 residues: CASSQEGGGYNEQFF. The CDR3 nucleotides are TGTGCCAGCAGCCAAGAGGGGGGGGGATACAATGAGCAGTTCTTC.

The CDR3 loop reads CASSPLGRNTEAFF. The CDR3 nucleotides read TGTGCCAGCTCACCCCTGGGGCGGAACACTGAAGCTTTCTTT. This chain connects TRBV18 to TRBJ1-1, with D maybe TRBD1 (5 bases). The CDR3 loop spans 14 amino acids. Germline V gene sequence: CDR1 KGHSH, CDR2 LQKENI. The V end lost 3 bases, the J end lost 1 base, and 9 bases lay between the germline ends.

This chain connects TRBV27 to TRBJ1-5; a possible D gene is TRBD1 (5 bases). Per the germline V gene, CDR1 is MNHEY and CDR2 is SMNVEV (reference sequence). V lost 2 bases and J lost 7, with 15 bases in between. CDR3 length equals 15 residues. The CDR3 reads CASSLGSGNGQPQHF. In DNA form, the CDR3 reads TGTGCCAGCAGTTTAGGTTCAGGGAACGGACAGCCCCAGCATTTT.

The J gene is TRBJ1-5, the V gene TRBV29-1; D might be TRBD1 (5 bases). This CDR3 is 12 amino acids long. Trimming removed 4 bases from V and 5 bases from J, with 9 bases in between. The germline gives CDR1 SQVTM, CDR2 ANQGSEA. The CDR3: CSVAGLDQPQHF. The CDR3 DNA sequence: TGCAGCGTTGCAGGGCTGGATCAGCCCCAGCATTTT.